Here is one T cell receptor beta chain with its context. The germline gives CDR1 SGHRS, CDR2 YFSETQ. This CDR3 has 14 residues. Trimming removed 3 bases from V and 2 bases from J; junction bases left unmatched: 2. This record belongs to a study of blood T cell repertoires in COVID-19. Study background: Acute-phase and convalescent COVID-19 samples originated in the United States, Italy and Spain. Sources were T cells, B-cell-depleted T cells, or PBMCs; the material itself was cDNA or gDNA.

The protocol was immunoSEQ multiplex PCR, while the TCRdb copy is restricted to in-frame clones and leaves out a portion. The table lists about 480,000 clones, around 88% of them singletons. This clonotype was sampled from a woman aged 25 to 39 with acute or convalescent COVID-19. Sequenced input: peripheral blood. The chain has TRBV5-1 and TRBJ2-1; 7 positions agree with TRBD2. The CDR3 protein is CASSWGGTYNEQFF. Here the CDR3 DNA reads TGCGCCAGCAGCTGGGGGGGAACCTACAATGAGCAGTTCTTC.